This TCR beta chain was identified in a study of blood T cell repertoires in COVID-19. Study context: Material from acute and convalescent COVID-19 was sourced from the United States, Italy and Spain.

The CDR3 extends over 16 amino acids. CDR1 is SGHTA and CDR2 is FQGNSA in the germline V gene. Trimming at V came to 0 bases and at J to 8 bases, leaving 12 bases not matched to a gene. Data came from immunoSEQ multiplex PCR; TCRdb stores just in-frame clones and leaves some out. Of about 190,000 clones in the sample, roughly 89% were seen once. Material: peripheral blood. The chain recombines TRBV7-2 with TRBJ1-2, with TRBD1 matching over 7 bases. This TCR derives from a man in his forties with acute or convalescent COVID-19. DNA of the CDR3: TGTGCCAGCAGCTTAGCAGAGGGGGCGCGGGGTGGAGGCTACACCTTC. As protein: CASSLAEGARGGGYTF.